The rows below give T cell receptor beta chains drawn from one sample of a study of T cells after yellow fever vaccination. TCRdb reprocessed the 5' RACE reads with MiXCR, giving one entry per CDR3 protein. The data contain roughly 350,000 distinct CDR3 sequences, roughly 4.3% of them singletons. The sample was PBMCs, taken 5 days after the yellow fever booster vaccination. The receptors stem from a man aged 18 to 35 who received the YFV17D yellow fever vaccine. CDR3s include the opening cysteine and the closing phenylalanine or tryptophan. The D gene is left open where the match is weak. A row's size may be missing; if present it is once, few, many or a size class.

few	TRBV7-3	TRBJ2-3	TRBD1	CASSLDRDADTQYF	TGTGCCAGCAGCTTGGACAGGGACGCAGATACGCAGTATTTT
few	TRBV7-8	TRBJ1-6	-	CASSVRQADNSPLHF	TGTGCCAGCAGCGTGCGACAGGCCGATAATTCACCCCTCCACTTT
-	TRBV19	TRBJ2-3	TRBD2	CASSIVGAGGRDTQYF	TGTGCCAGTAGTATCGTAGGAGCGGGGGGGCGAGATACGCAGTATTTT
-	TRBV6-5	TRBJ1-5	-	CASTPLFGGGPQHF	TGTGCCAGCACCCCGCTATTCGGAGGAGGGCCCCAGCATTTT
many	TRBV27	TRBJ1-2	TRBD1	CASRGQGSNYGYTF	TGTGCCAGCAGGGGACAGGGGAGCAACTATGGCTACACCTTC
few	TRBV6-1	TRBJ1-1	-	CASSVGWMNTEAFF	TGTGCCAGCAGTGTGGGGTGGATGAACACTGAAGCTTTCTTT
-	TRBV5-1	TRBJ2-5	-	CASSLGGDTTGETQYF	TGCGCCAGCAGTCTTGGAGGGGACACGACGGGGGAGACCCAGTACTTC
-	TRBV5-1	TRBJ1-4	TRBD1	CASSLQGTGGNEKLFF	TGCGCCAGCAGCCTACAAGGAACAGGGGGTAATGAAAAACTGTTTTTT
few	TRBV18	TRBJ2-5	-	CASSSQRDSPSGTQYF	TGTGCCAGCTCATCTCAGCGGGACAGCCCTAGTGGGACCCAGTACTTC
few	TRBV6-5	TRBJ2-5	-	CASSTGPVETQYF	TGTGCCAGCAGCACCGGACCAGTAGAGACCCAGTACTTC
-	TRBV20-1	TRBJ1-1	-	CSARDLQQYMNTEAFF	TGCAGTGCTAGAGATTTACAGCAATATATGAACACTGAAGCTTTCTTT
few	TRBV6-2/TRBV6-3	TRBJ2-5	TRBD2	CASSYNGGGIQETQYF	TGTGCCAGCAGTTACAACGGCGGGGGGATCCAAGAGACCCAGTACTTC
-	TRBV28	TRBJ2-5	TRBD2	CASRLAGARETQYF	TGTGCCAGCAGACTAGCGGGGGCAAGGGAGACCCAGTACTTC
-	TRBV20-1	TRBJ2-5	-	CSARDLQQETQYF	TGCAGTGCTAGAGATCTCCAGCAAGAGACCCAGTACTTC
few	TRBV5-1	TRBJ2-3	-	CASRRVLVSTDTQYF	TGCGCCAGCAGACGAGTGTTAGTCAGCACAGATACGCAGTATTTT
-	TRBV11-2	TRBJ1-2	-	CASSLAGSRSYGYTF	TGTGCCAGCAGCTTAGCCGGCAGTAGAAGCTATGGCTACACCTTC
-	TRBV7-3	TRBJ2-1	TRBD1	CASSSQGAHEQFF	TGTGCCAGCAGCTCACAGGGGGCACATGAGCAGTTCTTC
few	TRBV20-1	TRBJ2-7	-	CSAGNYEQYF	TGCAGTGCTGGTAACTACGAGCAGTACTTC
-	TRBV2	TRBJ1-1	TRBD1	CASTRQGSAFF	TGTGCCAGCACCAGACAGGGGTCGGCTTTCTTT
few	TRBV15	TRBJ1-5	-	CATSREPTGRPQHF	TGTGCCACCAGCAGAGAACCGACTGGTCGGCCCCAGCATTTT
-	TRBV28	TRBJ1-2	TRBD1	CASSHFQGVNGDYGYTF	TGTGCCAGCTCACACTTCCAGGGGGTGAATGGAGACTATGGCTACACCTTC
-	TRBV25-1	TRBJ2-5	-	CASSELGVQETQYF	TGTGCCAGCAGTGAATTGGGGGTCCAAGAGACCCAGTACTTC
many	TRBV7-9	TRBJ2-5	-	CASSLTPGHLGETQYF	TGTGCCAGCAGCTTAACACCGGGACACCTTGGGGAGACCCAGTACTTC
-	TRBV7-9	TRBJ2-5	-	CASSFGWETQYF	TGTGCCAGCAGTTTTGGGTGGGAAACCCAGTACTTC